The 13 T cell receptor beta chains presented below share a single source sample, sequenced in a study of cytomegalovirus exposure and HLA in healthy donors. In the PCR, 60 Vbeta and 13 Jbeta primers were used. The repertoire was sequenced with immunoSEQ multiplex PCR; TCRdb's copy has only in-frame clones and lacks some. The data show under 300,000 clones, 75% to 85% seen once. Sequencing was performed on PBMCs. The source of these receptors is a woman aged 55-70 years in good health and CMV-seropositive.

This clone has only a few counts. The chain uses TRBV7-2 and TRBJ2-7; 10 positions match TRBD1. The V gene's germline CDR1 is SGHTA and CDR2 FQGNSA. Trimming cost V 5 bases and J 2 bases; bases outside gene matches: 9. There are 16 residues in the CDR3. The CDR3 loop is CASSVTGGVSPYEQYF. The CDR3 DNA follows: TGTGCCAGCAGCGTGACAGGGGGCGTCTCACCCTACGAGCAGTACTTC.

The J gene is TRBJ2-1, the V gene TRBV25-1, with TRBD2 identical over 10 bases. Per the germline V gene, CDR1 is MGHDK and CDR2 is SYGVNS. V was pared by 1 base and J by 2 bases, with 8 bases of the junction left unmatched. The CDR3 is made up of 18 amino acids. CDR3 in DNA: TGTGCCAGCAGTGAATTCAGCCCGGGACTAGCGACCTACAATGAGCAGTTCTTC. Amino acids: CASSEFSPGLATYNEQFF.

CDR3 DNA sequence: TGCGCCAGCAGCCCCCGGGTCCAAGAGACCCAGTACTTC. Protein product: CASSPRVQETQYF. The chain uses TRBV4-1 and TRBJ2-5; the D is unclear. Germline CDR1 MGHRA, CDR2 YSYEKL. V lost 4 bases and J lost 1, with 7 bases in between. The CDR3 covers 13 residues.

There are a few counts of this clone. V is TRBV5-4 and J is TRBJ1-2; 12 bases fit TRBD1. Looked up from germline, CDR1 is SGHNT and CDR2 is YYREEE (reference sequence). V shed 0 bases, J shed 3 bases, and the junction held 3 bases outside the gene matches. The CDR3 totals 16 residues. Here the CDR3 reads CASSLAGQGADYGYTF. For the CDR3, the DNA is TGTGCCAGCAGCTTGGCGGGACAGGGGGCGGACTATGGCTACACCTTC.

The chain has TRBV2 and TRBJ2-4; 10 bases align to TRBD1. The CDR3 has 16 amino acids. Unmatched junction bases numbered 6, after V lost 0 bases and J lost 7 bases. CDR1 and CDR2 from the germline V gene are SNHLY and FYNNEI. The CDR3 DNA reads TGTGCCAGCAGTGAAGCTTGGGGACAGGGGCTGAACATTCAGTACTTC. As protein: CASSEAWGQGLNIQYF.

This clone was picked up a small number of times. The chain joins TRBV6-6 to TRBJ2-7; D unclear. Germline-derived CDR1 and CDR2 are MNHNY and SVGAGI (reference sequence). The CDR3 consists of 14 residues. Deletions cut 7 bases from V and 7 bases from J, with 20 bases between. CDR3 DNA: TGTGCCAGCACCGCCCGGGTTGTCTTTGGGGAGCAGTACTTC. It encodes CASTARVVFGEQYF.

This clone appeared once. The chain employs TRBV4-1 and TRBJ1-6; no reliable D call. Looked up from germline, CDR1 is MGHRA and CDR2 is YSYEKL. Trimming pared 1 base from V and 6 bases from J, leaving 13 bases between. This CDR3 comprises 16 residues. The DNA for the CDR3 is TGCGCCAGCAGCCAAGTCGCCAGGCTGGGTAATTCACCCCTCCACTTT. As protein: CASSQVARLGNSPLHF.

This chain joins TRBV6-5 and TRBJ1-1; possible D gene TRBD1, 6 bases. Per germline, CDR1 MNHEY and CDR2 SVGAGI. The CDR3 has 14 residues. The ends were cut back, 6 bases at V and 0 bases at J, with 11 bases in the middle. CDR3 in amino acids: CASRPGTLNTEAFF. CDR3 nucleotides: TGTGCCAGCAGGCCCGGGACACTGAACACTGAAGCTTTCTTT.

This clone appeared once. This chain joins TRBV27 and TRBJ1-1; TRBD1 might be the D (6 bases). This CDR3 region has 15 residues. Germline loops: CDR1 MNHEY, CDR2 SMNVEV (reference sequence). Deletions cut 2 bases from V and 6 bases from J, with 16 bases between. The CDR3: CASSLRDIPSAEAFF. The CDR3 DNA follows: TGTGCCAGCAGTTTAAGGGACATTCCTTCAGCTGAAGCTTTCTTT.

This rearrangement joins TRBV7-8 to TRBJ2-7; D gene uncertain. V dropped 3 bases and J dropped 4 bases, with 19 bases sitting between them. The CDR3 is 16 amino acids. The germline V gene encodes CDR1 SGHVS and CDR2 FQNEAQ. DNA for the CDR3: TGTGCCAGCAGCTTCCCCTCTAACCCGAGCCGATACGAGCAGTACTTC. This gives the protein CASSFPSNPSRYEQYF.

DNA of the CDR3: TGTGCCAGCAGTCGGCCCTCACAGGGAAATCAGCCCCAGCATTTT. As protein: CASSRPSQGNQPQHF. The genes are TRBV28 and TRBJ1-5; maybe TRBD1 (6 bases). CDR1 and CDR2 (germline): MDHEN, SYDVKM. The V end lost 5 bases, the J end lost 4 bases, and 15 bases lay between the germline ends. The CDR3 runs 15 residues. The variable domain in full, completed from reference TRBV28 and TRBJ1-5, reads DVKVTQSSRYLVKRTGEKVFLECVQDMDHENMFWYRQDPGLGLRLIYFSYDVKMKEKGDIPEGYSVSREKKERFSLILESASTNQTSMYLCASSRPSQGNQPQHFGDGTRLSIL.

CDR3 sequence reads: CASSGLGSEQYF. The CDR3 DNA is TGTGCCAGCAGCGGTCTAGGGAGCGAGCAGTACTTC. The chain employs TRBV9 and TRBJ2-7; D might be TRBD2 (5 bases). With 3 bases removed from V and 6 bases from J, the gap between germline ends came to 10 bases. There are 12 residues in the CDR3. CDR1 and CDR2 from the germline V gene are SGDLS and YYNGEE. Variable domain in full (rest from reference TRBV9 and TRBJ2-7): DSGVTQTPKHLITATGQRVTLRCSPRSGDLSVYWYQQSLDQGLQFLIQYYNGEERAKGNILERFSAQQFPDLHSELNLSSLELGDSALYFCASSGLGSEQYFGPGTRLTVT.

Here the CDR3 reads CASSQERSGTGALQETQYF. CDR3 coding DNA: TGCGCCAGCAGCCAAGAGAGGTCCGGGACAGGGGCTCTCCAAGAGACCCAGTACTTC. The V gene is TRBV4-1, the J gene TRBJ2-5; 10 bases fit TRBD1. Trimming cost V 0 bases and J 1 base; bases outside gene matches: 11. The CDR3 extends over 19 amino acids. Germline CDR1 reads MGHRA; CDR2 reads YSYEKL.